This T cell receptor beta chain was captured by sequencing in a study of shared clonotypes between healthy human individuals. The CDR3 loop spans 13 amino acids. V gave up 4 bases and J gave up 4 bases, with 11 bases separating them. Germline-derived CDR1 and CDR2 are SGHRS and YFSETQ. The table lists this clone with a count of one. Assay: immunoSEQ multiplex PCR; the TCRdb copy retains only in-frame clones and omits some. The data contain roughly 2,500,000 clones, approximately 93% of them singletons. What was sequenced was naive CD4+ T cells from PBMCs. The subset: CD45RA+ positively selected. This TCR came from a man younger than 35 in good health. Some clones in this sample may be carry-over from other donors' samples. The chain joins TRBV5-1 to TRBJ1-2; TRBD1 is a possible D gene (5 bases). This CDR3 is CASSGQGFYGYTF. As DNA, the CDR3 is TGCGCCAGCAGCGGGCAGGGTTTCTATGGCTACACCTTC.